These 21 T cell receptor beta chains share one sample of origin, sequenced in a study of T cell changes during pregnancy in multiple sclerosis. Data came from immunoSEQ multiplex PCR; TCRdb stores just in-frame clones and leaves some out. Of fewer than 150,000 clones listed, about 96% are singletons. Sequencing was performed on peripheral blood, taken after pregnancy. The receptors come from a female donor with multiple sclerosis, enrolled in a pregnancy study.

J is TRBJ1-5 and V is TRBV19, with a weak D call TRBD1 (6 bases). Germline values: CDR1 LNHDA, CDR2 SQIVND (reference sequence). The CDR3 sequence is 15 residues long. The germline V and J ends were trimmed by 5 bases and 1 base, with 12 bases remaining between them. Here the CDR3 DNA reads TGTGCCAGTAGTTCCGGGACAAGAAGCAATCAGCCCCAGCATTTT. Translated: CASSSGTRSNQPQHF.

The J gene is TRBJ2-7, the V gene TRBV5-1, with D possibly matching TRBD2 (6 bases). The CDR3 is 14 amino acids. Germline V CDR1 and CDR2: SGHRS, YFSETQ. V was cut by 0 bases and J by 1 base, with 8 bases left in between. In DNA, the CDR3 is TGCGCCAGCAGCTTGGCTGGGAGGTCCTACGAGCAGTACTTC. The encoded protein is CASSLAGRSYEQYF.

The rearrangement joins TRBV9 to TRBJ2-3; 7 bases agree with TRBD2. The CDR3 consists of 15 residues. The germline V gene has CDR1 SGDLS and CDR2 YYNGEE. The V segment lost 6 bases and the J segment 6 bases; nucleotides outside the gene matches: 13. For the CDR3, the DNA is TGTGCCAGCACCCTAGGGGCGGGAGAGGCGGATACGCAGTATTTT. It specifies CASTLGAGEADTQYF.

This chain connects TRBV5-1 to TRBJ2-1; 14 nucleotides agree with TRBD2. V was clipped by 4 bases and J by 6 bases; unmatched bases: 6. The CDR3 spans 16 residues. CDR1 SGHRS and CDR2 YFSETQ come from the germline V gene. The CDR3 DNA sequence: TGCGCCAGCAGCAAGGAGGGACTAGCGGGAGTCAATGAGCAGTTCTTC. Its translation is CASSKEGLAGVNEQFF.

This clone appeared a few times. The CDR3 region has the DNA TGTGCCAGCACGGGGTTAGACTTTACTGGAAACACCATATATTTT. It yields the protein CASTGLDFTGNTIYF. V gene TRBV13 combines with J gene TRBJ1-3; D gene ambiguous. Trimming took 7 bases from V and 2 from J, leaving 15 bases between them. This CDR3 has 15 residues. CDR1 PRHDT and CDR2 FYEKMQ come from the germline V gene (reference sequence). The whole variable domain, remainder taken from reference TRBV13 and TRBJ1-3, is AAGVIQSPRHLIKEKRETATLKCYPIPRHDTVYWYQQGPGQDPQFLISFYEKMQSDKGSIPDRFSAQQFSDYHSELNMSSLELGDSALYFCASTGLDFTGNTIYFGEGSWLTVV.

V is TRBV19 and J is TRBJ1-1; 8 bases fit TRBD1. The germline V gene encodes CDR1 LNHDA and CDR2 SQIVND (reference sequence). The CDR3 runs 15 residues. Trimming at V came to 7 bases and at J to 4 bases, leaving 11 bases not matched to a gene. CDR3 coding DNA: TGTGCCAGTAAGGAACCCGACAGGGGTAGCACTGAAGCTTTCTTT. Its translation is CASKEPDRGSTEAFF.

The chain recombines TRBV18 with TRBJ2-7, with 8 bases that match TRBD2. CDR1 KGHSH and CDR2 LQKENI come from the germline V gene. The V gene end was trimmed by 5 bases and the J gene end by 3 bases; junction bases not matched to a gene: 6. The length of the CDR3 is 14 residues. The CDR3: CASSSGLAVYEQYF. The DNA for the CDR3 is TGTGCCAGCTCATCCGGACTAGCTGTCTACGAGCAGTACTTC.

The CDR3: CASFASGGYNEQFF. CDR3 sequence (DNA): TGTGCCAGCTTTGCTAGCGGGGGGTACAATGAGCAGTTCTTC. V is TRBV27 and J is TRBJ2-1; 11 nucleotides line up with TRBD2. The CDR3 covers 14 residues. Trimming removed 8 bases from V and 4 bases from J; junction bases left unmatched: 4. Germline loops: CDR1 MNHEY, CDR2 SMNVEV (reference sequence).

This chain uses TRBV4-2 with TRBJ2-3; TRBD1 matches at 9 bases. Germline V gene data show CDR1 as LGHNA and CDR2 as YNFKEQ. J was trimmed by 2 bases and V by 2 bases; bases with no gene match: 5. The CDR3 covers 16 residues. As DNA, the CDR3 is TGTGCCAGCAGCCAATCCGGGACAGGGTCCACAGATACGCAGTATTTT. It specifies CASSQSGTGSTDTQYF.

This sequence joins TRBV29-1 and TRBJ2-5, with 7 bases lining up with TRBD1. The CDR3 sequence is 12 residues long. J was trimmed by 2 bases and V by 3 bases; bases with no gene match: 0. The V gene's germline CDR1 is SQVTM and CDR2 ANQGSEA. Written as DNA, the CDR3 is TGCAGCGTTGAGACAGGGCAAGAGACCCAGTACTTC. This sequence encodes CSVETGQETQYF. The full variable domain, rest sourced from reference TRBV29-1 and TRBJ2-5, is SAVISQKPSRDICQRGTSLTIQCQVDSQVTMMFWYRQQPGQSLTLIATANQGSEATYESGFVIDKFPISRPNLTFSTLTVSNMSPEDSSIYLCSVETGQETQYFGPGTRLLVL.

This clone was seen just once. The gene calls are TRBV5-1 and TRBJ1-1, with D hard to call. V gave up 4 bases and J gave up 3 bases, with 10 bases separating them. The CDR3 length is 13 residues. Looked up from germline, CDR1 is SGHRS and CDR2 is YFSETQ. As DNA, the CDR3 is TGCGCCAGCAGCCTAGTCTCGGACACTGAAGCTTTCTTT. This sequence encodes CASSLVSDTEAFF.

The genes are TRBV5-6 and TRBJ2-1; D may be TRBD2 (7 bases). The CDR3 length is 16 residues. Germline V gene sequence: CDR1 SGHDT, CDR2 YYEEEE. V was cut by 3 bases and J by 6 bases, with 19 bases left in between. The CDR3 nucleotides read TGTGCCAGCAGCTCTGCTTACCGGGGGGCAAGCAATGAGCAGTTCTTC. Translated: CASSSAYRGASNEQFF.

V gene TRBV7-9 combines with J gene TRBJ2-2; D perhaps matches TRBD2 (6 bases). The CDR3 extends over 13 amino acids. V dropped 5 bases and J dropped 5 bases, with 9 bases sitting between them. The germline V gene encodes CDR1 SEHNR and CDR2 FQNEAQ (reference sequence). The CDR3 DNA reads as TGTGCCAGCAGCATCGGGGGAACCGGGGAGCTGTTTTTT. As protein: CASSIGGTGELFF.

This clone was counted a single time. J is TRBJ1-5 and V is TRBV28; the match to TRBD1 covers 11 bases. The germline CDR1 and CDR2 sequences are MDHEN and SYDVKM. Trimming took 7 bases from V and 4 from J; bases not matched to a gene: 9. The CDR3 consists of 16 residues. The CDR3 DNA sequence: TGTGCCAGCATGTTCCGGGACAGGGGGAGGAATCAGCCCCAGCATTTT. The encoded protein is CASMFRDRGRNQPQHF.

The V gene is TRBV28, the J gene TRBJ2-1; D uncertain. Trimming removed 2 bases from V and 1 base from J, with 9 bases in between. The CDR3 contains 15 residues. CDR1 is MDHEN and CDR2 is SYDVKM in the germline V gene. CDR3 coding DNA: TGTGCCAGCAGTTTAATCGGGTTGTCCTACAATGAGCAGTTCTTC. Its translation is CASSLIGLSYNEQFF.

The gene calls are TRBV7-2 and TRBJ2-1, with 16 nucleotides matching TRBD2. The CDR3 totals 19 residues. V lost 4 bases and J lost 2; bases outside the gene matches: 8. Germline V gene sequence: CDR1 SGHTA, CDR2 FQGNSA. The CDR3 sequence: CASSSLGLAGGQAYNEQFF. Here the CDR3 DNA reads TGTGCCAGCAGCTCCCTGGGACTAGCGGGAGGGCAAGCCTACAATGAGCAGTTCTTC.

The chain links TRBV5-1 to TRBJ2-1; 8 bases are shared with TRBD2. The CDR3 spans 16 residues. Germline CDR1 reads SGHRS; CDR2 reads YFSETQ. V trimming: 4 bases; J trimming: 0 bases; junction bases outside the gene matches: 6. CDR3 nucleotides: TGCGCCAGCAGCCTAGGACTAGCTCCCTCCTACAATGAGCAGTTCTTC. Residues: CASSLGLAPSYNEQFF.

This chain connects TRBV4-1 to TRBJ1-3, with no clear D. V lost 6 bases and J lost 0, with 12 bases in between. The CDR3 is 15 amino acids. In germline, CDR1 is MGHRA, CDR2 YSYEKL. CDR3 sequence: CASSFTGSSGNTIYF. The CDR3 DNA reads as TGCGCCAGCAGTTTTACCGGGTCCTCTGGAAACACCATATATTTT.

The chain joins TRBV19 to TRBJ2-1, with TRBD2 identical over 12 bases. This CDR3 is 20 amino acids long. The junction had 15 bases not matched to a gene; V was cut back by 6 bases and J by 0 bases. Germline lookup yields CDR1 LNHDA and CDR2 SQIVND (reference sequence). The CDR3 sequence: CASSKSRTSGMGFSYNEQFF. As DNA, the CDR3 is TGTGCCAGTAGCAAGTCCCGGACTAGCGGGATGGGTTTCTCCTACAATGAGCAGTTCTTC.

This clone has just one count. The genes are TRBV5-4 and TRBJ2-2; 16 bases align to TRBD2. V shed 4 bases, J shed 6 bases, and the junction held 15 bases outside the gene matches. The V gene's germline CDR1 is SGHNT and CDR2 YYREEE (reference sequence). The CDR3 is 20 residues long. For the CDR3, the DNA is TGTGCCAGCAGCCTGTACCCGGGACTAGCGGGAGGGCCAAACGCCGGGGAGCTGTTTTTT. Amino acid sequence: CASSLYPGLAGGPNAGELFF.

The chain is built from TRBV5-6 and TRBJ1-1; maybe TRBD1 (5 bases). The CDR3 has 13 residues. Germline CDR1 and CDR2: SGHDT and YYEEEE. V was cut by 3 bases and J by 0 bases, with 6 bases left in between. CDR3 bases: TGTGCCAGCAGCTCGACAGTGAACACTGAAGCTTTCTTT. Its protein is CASSSTVNTEAFF.